Shown below are 20 T cell receptor beta chains from a single sample sequenced in a study of blood T cell repertoires in COVID-19. Some clones are missing from TCRdb's copy, which holds only in-frame ones; the method was immunoSEQ multiplex PCR. In the table there are some 220,000 clones, 80% to 85% of which are singletons. Sequencing was done on a sample of peripheral blood. The receptor source for this set is a woman aged 55-70 years who had recovered from COVID-19.

The chain carries TRBV29-1 and TRBJ1-1; no clear D gene. The V and J ends lost 4 bases and 1 base respectively, with 7 bases between them. The CDR3 runs to 12 residues. Germline V gene data show CDR1 as SQVTM and CDR2 as ANQGSEA. The CDR3 region is CSVGSGNTEAFF. The CDR3 DNA is TGCAGCGTTGGTTCGGGGAACACTGAAGCTTTCTTT.

This sequence joins TRBV7-3 and TRBJ1-1; D might be TRBD1 (5 bases). Germline V lookup: CDR1 SGHTA, CDR2 FQGTGA. This CDR3 is 15 amino acids long. The V end lost 3 bases, the J end lost 3 bases, and 14 bases lay between the germline ends. The CDR3 spells CASSFQGLGDTEAFF. The CDR3 DNA is TGTGCCAGCAGCTTTCAGGGTCTAGGGGACACTGAAGCTTTCTTT.

This chain joins TRBV19 and TRBJ1-2, with 10 bases aligning to TRBD1. Germline lookup yields CDR1 LNHDA and CDR2 SQIVND (reference sequence). V shed 6 bases, J shed 6 bases, and the junction held 10 bases outside the gene matches. The CDR3 is 15 amino acids. The CDR3 sequence: CASRKTGGSHHGYTF. DNA of the CDR3: TGTGCCAGTAGGAAGACAGGGGGCTCCCATCATGGCTACACCTTC.

V gene TRBV30 combines with J gene TRBJ1-1; 10 nucleotides line up with TRBD1. Germline-derived CDR1 and CDR2 are GTSNPN and SVGIG (reference sequence). V lost 1 base to trimming and J lost 3 bases; unmatched junction nucleotides: 5. The CDR3 totals 15 residues. This CDR3 is CAWSADRGRDTEAFF. CDR3 sequence (DNA): TGTGCCTGGAGTGCGGACAGGGGGAGAGACACTGAAGCTTTCTTT.

V is TRBV24-1 and J is TRBJ2-5; TRBD2 aligns across 15 bases. With 4 bases clipped from V and 5 bases from J, the junction kept 10 bases outside the gene matches. The CDR3 contains 18 residues. CDR1 and CDR2 from the germline V gene are KGHDR and SFDVKD. The CDR3 coding sequence is TGTGCCACCAGTGAGACCGGGACTAGCGGGGGGAGGTTGGAGACCCAGTACTTC. Protein product: CATSETGTSGGRLETQYF.

V and J are TRBV18 and TRBJ2-7; 8 nucleotides line up with TRBD1. J gave up 3 bases and V 3 bases, and 7 bases lay outside the gene matches. CDR3 length: 15 residues. From germline, CDR1 is KGHSH and CDR2 LQKENI. In DNA form, the CDR3 reads TGTGCCAGCTCACCGGGGACAGGCCCCCGCTACGAGCAGTACTTC. Translation: CASSPGTGPRYEQYF.

This clone was picked up one time. The chain uses TRBV21-1 and TRBJ1-5. TRBV21-1 is a known pseudogene. This CDR3 has 15 amino acids. The chain's CDR3 is CASPVGAGENQPQHF. CDR3 nucleotides: TGTGCCAGCCCAGTTGGTGCGGGGGAGAATCAGCCCCAGCATTTT.

In its sample, this clone was seen once. The V and J genes are TRBV9 and TRBJ2-3; 9 bases map to TRBD1. Per germline, CDR1 SGDLS and CDR2 YYNGEE. The CDR3 has 16 residues. Trimming at V came to 4 bases and at J to 2 bases, leaving 8 bases not matched to a gene. The CDR3 bases are TGTGCCAGCAGCATCACCGGGACAGGGACCACAGATACGCAGTATTTT. Amino acids: CASSITGTGTTDTQYF.

J is TRBJ1-2 and V is TRBV6-5, with 7 nucleotides matching TRBD1. The germline V gene has CDR1 MNHEY and CDR2 SVGAGI. The trim removed 8 bases at V and 9 bases at J, leaving 6 bases unmatched. The CDR3 spans 11 residues. The CDR3 sequence: CASRTGYSYTF. The CDR3 DNA reads TGTGCCAGCCGGACAGGTTATAGCTACACCTTC.

In this sample, this clone turned up a few times. Compared with germline, one end of the junction differs, possibly owing to a read error. The chain employs TRBV7-7 and TRBJ1-5; D possibly corresponds to TRBD1 (6 bases). CDR3 length equals 21 residues. CDR1 and CDR2 (germline): SSHAT, FNYEAQ (reference sequence). CDR3 region: CASSLSRASRQGLSARQPQHF. The CDR3 DNA reads as TGTGCTAGCAGCTTATCCCGGGCAAGCAGGCAGGGGTTATCTGCCCGACAGCCCCAGCATTTT.

The chain is built from TRBV2 and TRBJ1-6; D is undetermined. Per the germline V gene, CDR1 is SNHLY and CDR2 is FYNNEI. The CDR3 has 13 residues. Trimming took off 4 bases at V and 14 bases at J, with 15 bases between the two ends. This chain's CDR3 is CASSVSTGVSLHF. The DNA for the CDR3 is TGTGCCAGCAGTGTGTCGACCGGGGTCTCCCTCCACTTT.

This clone was recorded only once. The V and J genes are TRBV7-3 and TRBJ1-2, with 11 bases identical to TRBD1. This CDR3 comprises 15 residues. The germline V gene encodes CDR1 SGHTA and CDR2 FQGTGA. The V and J ends lost 1 base and 6 bases, in that order; junction bases with no gene match: 4. The CDR3 DNA follows: TGTGCCAGCAGCTTAATGGACAGGGGGCGCGATGGCTACACCTTC. It codes for CASSLMDRGRDGYTF.

The chain links TRBV19 to TRBJ2-2, with 8 bases fitting TRBD1. Per the germline V gene, CDR1 is LNHDA and CDR2 is SQIVND (reference sequence). V lost 6 bases and J lost 4; bases outside the gene matches: 10. CDR3 length equals 16 residues. The CDR3 spells CASSRGQAGSTGELFF. CDR3 sequence (DNA): TGTGCCAGTAGCCGGGGACAGGCGGGCAGCACCGGGGAGCTGTTTTTT.

This chain links TRBV6-6 with TRBJ1-5; D unclear. This CDR3 is built from 13 residues. Trimming removed 8 bases at V and 15 bases at J, with 23 bases between. Germline V gives CDR1 MNHNY, CDR2 SVGAGI (reference sequence). DNA of the CDR3: TGTGCCAGCCAGTCAGCACAGTCGATCGGTTGGCATTTT. It is translated as CASQSAQSIGWHF.

Only one count was recorded for this clone. The chain recombines TRBV7-9 with TRBJ1-2; 8 bases are shared with TRBD1. V lost 5 bases, J lost 5 bases, and 10 bases stayed unmatched. The CDR3 sequence is 15 residues long. Germline assignment: CDR1 SEHNR and CDR2 FQNEAQ (reference sequence). This CDR3 is CASSPTQTGAYGYTF. CDR3 bases: TGTGCCAGCAGCCCTACCCAGACAGGGGCTTATGGCTACACCTTC. Using reference TRBV7-9 and TRBJ1-2 for the parts outside the CDR3, the full variable domain is DTGVSQNPRHKITKRGQNVTFRCDPISEHNRLYWYRQTLGQGPEFLTYFQNEAQLEKSRLLSDRFSAERPKGSFSTLEIQRTEQGDSAMYLCASSPTQTGAYGYTFGSGTRLTVV.

With respect to this clone: Relative to the germline gene, one junction end is altered; a read error may explain this. This rearrangement joins TRBV6-6 to TRBJ2-2; no reliable D call. The CDR3 contains 13 residues. The germline gives CDR1 MNHNY, CDR2 SVGAGI (reference sequence). As DNA, the CDR3 is TGTGCTAGCAGACTTTTCAACACCGGGGAGCTGTTTTTT. Protein sequence: CASRLFNTGELFF.

J is TRBJ2-7 and V is TRBV5-1; 7 bases align to TRBD1. The CDR3 is 16 residues long. The junction had 10 bases not matched to a gene; V was cut back by 1 base and J by 3 bases. Germline CDR1 reads SGHRS; CDR2 reads YFSETQ. The CDR3: CASSLRGTVESYEQYF. The CDR3 coding sequence is TGCGCCAGCAGCTTGAGGGGGACAGTTGAAAGCTACGAGCAGTACTTC. Supplemented by reference TRBV5-1 and TRBJ2-7, the full variable domain reads KAGVTQTPRYLIKTRGQQVTLSCSPISGHRSVSWYQQTPGQGLQFLFEYFSETQRNKGNFPGRFSGRQFSNSRSEMNVSTLELGDSALYLCASSLRGTVESYEQYFGPGTRLTVT.

The chain's CDR3 is CASSVGRGYGYTF. CDR3 DNA: TGTGCCAGCAGCGTAGGTCGGGGCTATGGCTACACCTTC. The chain uses TRBV9 and TRBJ1-2; D is unclear. V lost 0 bases and J lost 4, with 7 bases in between. The CDR3 is made up of 13 amino acids. Germline CDR1 reads SGDLS; CDR2 reads YYNGEE.

The table lists this clone with many counts. The rearrangement joins TRBV3-1 (or the pseudogene TRBV3-2) to TRBJ2-3, with TRBD2 matching over 9 bases. There are 17 residues in the CDR3. Looked up from germline, CDR1 is LGHDT and CDR2 is YNNKEL (reference sequence). V shed 0 bases and J 1 base; nucleotides not matched to a gene: 5. The CDR3: CASSQDLASGGTDTQYF. In DNA form, the CDR3 reads TGTGCCAGCAGCCAAGATCTGGCTAGCGGGGGCACAGATACGCAGTATTTT.

The DNA for the CDR3 is TGTGCCAGCAGCTTAGCTCCGGTGGACATTCAGTACTTC. Protein sequence: CASSLAPVDIQYF. This sequence joins TRBV7-9 and TRBJ2-4, with D unresolved. The CDR3 is 13 amino acids. From germline, CDR1 is SEHNR and CDR2 FQNEAQ (reference sequence). V lost 0 bases to trimming and J lost 8 bases, with 8 bases between them. The complete variable domain, with remaining parts taken from reference TRBV7-9 and TRBJ2-4, reads DTGVSQNPRHKITKRGQNVTFRCDPISEHNRLYWYRQTLGQGPEFLTYFQNEAQLEKSRLLSDRFSAERPKGSFSTLEIQRTEQGDSAMYLCASSLAPVDIQYFGAGTRLSVL.